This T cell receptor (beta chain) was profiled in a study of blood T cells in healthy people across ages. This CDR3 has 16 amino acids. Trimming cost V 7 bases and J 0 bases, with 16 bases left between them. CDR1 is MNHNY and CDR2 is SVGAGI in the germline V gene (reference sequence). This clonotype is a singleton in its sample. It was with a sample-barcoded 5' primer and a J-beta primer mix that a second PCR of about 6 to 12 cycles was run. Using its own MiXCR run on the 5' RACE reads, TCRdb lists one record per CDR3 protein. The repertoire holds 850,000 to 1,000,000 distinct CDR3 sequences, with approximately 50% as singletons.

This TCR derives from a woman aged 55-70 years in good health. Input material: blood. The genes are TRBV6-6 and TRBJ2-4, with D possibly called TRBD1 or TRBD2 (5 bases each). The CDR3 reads CASNKGRGLAKNIQYF. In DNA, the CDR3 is TGTGCCAGCAACAAGGGACGGGGTTTAGCCAAAAACATTCAGTACTTC.